This T cell receptor (beta chain) originates from a study of blood T cells in healthy people across ages. Study observations and caveats: Diversity was higher, and naive CD4+ cells more numerous, in long-lived donors than in aged donors. The study could not conclusively compare naive and antigen-experienced cells, given its unsorted PBMCs.

Every participating donor contributed 9.5 to 10 milliliters of peripheral blood through a draw. V trimming: 3 bases; J trimming: 5 bases; junction bases outside the gene matches: 9. The CDR3 contains 16 residues. The V gene's germline CDR1 is LNHNV and CDR2 YYDKDF (reference sequence). For the second PCR, which ran for roughly 6 to 12 cycles, a sample-barcoded 5' primer and a J-beta primer mix were used. Every single cDNA molecule received a tag from a template-switch adaptor with 12 random nucleotides. TCRdb itself ran the 5' RACE reads through MiXCR, one entry per CDR3 protein. The data contain about 1.4 million distinct CDR3 sequences, roughly 60% of them singletons. As concerns this clonotype: Its antigen remains unknown.

Sequencing was done on a sample of blood. This clonotype was sampled from a man younger than 35 in good health. The gene calls are TRBV15 and TRBJ2-5; TRBD2 agrees at 10 bases. The DNA for the CDR3 is TGTGCCACCAGCAGTCCGATGGGACTAGCGATGGAGACCCAGTACTTC. The encoded protein is CATSSPMGLAMETQYF.